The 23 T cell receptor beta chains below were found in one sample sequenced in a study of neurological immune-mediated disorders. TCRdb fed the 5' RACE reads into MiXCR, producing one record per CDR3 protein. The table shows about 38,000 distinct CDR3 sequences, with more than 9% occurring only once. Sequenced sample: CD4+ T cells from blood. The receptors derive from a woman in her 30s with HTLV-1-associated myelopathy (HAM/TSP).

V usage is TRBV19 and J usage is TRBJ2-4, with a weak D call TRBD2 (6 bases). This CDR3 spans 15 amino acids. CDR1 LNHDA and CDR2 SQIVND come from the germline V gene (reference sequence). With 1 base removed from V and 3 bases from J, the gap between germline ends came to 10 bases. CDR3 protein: CASSIGGGGKNIQYF. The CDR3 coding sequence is TGTGCCAGTAGTATAGGTGGGGGAGGCAAAAACATTCAGTACTTC.

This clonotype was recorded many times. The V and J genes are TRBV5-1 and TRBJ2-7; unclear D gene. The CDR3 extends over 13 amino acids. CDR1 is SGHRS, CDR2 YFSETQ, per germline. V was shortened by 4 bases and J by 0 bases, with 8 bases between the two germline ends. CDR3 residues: CASSADISYEQYF. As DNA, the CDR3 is TGCGCCAGCAGCGCCGACATCTCCTACGAGCAGTACTTC.

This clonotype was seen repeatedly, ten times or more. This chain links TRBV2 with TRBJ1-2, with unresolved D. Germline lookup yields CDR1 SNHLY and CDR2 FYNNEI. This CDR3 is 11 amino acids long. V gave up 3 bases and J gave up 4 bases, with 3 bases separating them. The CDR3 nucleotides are TGTGCCAGCAGTGACCGCTATGGCTACACCTTC. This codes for CASSDRYGYTF.

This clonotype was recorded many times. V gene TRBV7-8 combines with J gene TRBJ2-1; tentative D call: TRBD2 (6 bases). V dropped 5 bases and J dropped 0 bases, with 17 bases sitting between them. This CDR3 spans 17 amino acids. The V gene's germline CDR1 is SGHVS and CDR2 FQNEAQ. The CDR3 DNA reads TGTGCCAGCAGCAGATTCGGGACTCACAGCTCCTACAATGAGCAGTTCTTC. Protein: CASSRFGTHSSYNEQFF.

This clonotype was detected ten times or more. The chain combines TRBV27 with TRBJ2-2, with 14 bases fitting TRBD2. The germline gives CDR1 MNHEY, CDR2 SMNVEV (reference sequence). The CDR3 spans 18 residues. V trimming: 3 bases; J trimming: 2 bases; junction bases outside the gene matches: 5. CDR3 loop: CASSFMGLAGANTGELFF. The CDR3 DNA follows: TGTGCCAGCAGTTTTATGGGACTAGCGGGGGCCAACACCGGGGAGCTGTTTTTT.

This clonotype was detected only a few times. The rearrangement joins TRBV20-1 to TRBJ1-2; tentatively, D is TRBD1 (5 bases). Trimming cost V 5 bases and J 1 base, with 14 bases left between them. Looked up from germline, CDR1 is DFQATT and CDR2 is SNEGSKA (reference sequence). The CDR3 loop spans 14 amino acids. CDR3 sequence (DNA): TGCAGTGCTTCGGGGGGGATGGGTAACTATGGCTACACCTTC. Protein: CSASGGMGNYGYTF.

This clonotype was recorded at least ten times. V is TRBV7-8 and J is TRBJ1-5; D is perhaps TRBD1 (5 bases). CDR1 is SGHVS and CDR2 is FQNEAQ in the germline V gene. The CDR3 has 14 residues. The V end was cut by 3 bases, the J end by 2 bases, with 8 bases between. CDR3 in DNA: TGTGCCAGCAGCTTCGGGACGCGCAATCAGCCCCAGCATTTT. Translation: CASSFGTRNQPQHF.

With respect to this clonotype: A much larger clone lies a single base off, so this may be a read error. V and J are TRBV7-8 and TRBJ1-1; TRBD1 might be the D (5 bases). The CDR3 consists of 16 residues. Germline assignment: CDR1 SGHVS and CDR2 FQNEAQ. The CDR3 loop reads CASNLEGMIMNTEAFF. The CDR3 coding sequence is TGTGCCAGCAACTTAGAGGGGATGATCATGAACACTGAAGCTTTCTTT.

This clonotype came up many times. CDR3 sequence reads: CASTGTGKNTIYF. The DNA for the CDR3 is TGTGCCAGCACCGGGACAGGGAAAAACACCATATATTTT. The V call is TRBV7-2, the J call TRBJ1-3; 9 bases agree with TRBD1. Germline-derived CDR1 and CDR2 are SGHTA and FQGNSA. V lost 7 bases to trimming and J lost 6 bases; unmatched junction nucleotides: 4. The length of the CDR3 is 13 residues.

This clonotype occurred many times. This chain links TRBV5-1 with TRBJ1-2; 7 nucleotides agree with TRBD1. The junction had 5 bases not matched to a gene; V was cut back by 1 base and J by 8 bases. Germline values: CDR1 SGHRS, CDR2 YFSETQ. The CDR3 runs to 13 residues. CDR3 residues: CASSLREQGGYTF. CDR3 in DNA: TGCGCCAGCAGCTTGCGGGAACAGGGGGGCTACACCTTC.

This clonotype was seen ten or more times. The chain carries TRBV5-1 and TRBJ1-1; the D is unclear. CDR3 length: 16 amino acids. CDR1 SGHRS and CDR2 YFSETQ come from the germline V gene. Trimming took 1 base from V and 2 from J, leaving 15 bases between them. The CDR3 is CASSLLPRARNTEAFF. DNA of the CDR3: TGCGCCAGCAGCTTGTTGCCGCGGGCCCGAAACACTGAAGCTTTCTTT.

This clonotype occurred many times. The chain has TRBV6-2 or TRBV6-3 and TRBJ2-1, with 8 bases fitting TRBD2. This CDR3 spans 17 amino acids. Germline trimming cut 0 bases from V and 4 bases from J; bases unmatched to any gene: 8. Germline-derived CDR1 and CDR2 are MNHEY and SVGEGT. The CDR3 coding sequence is TGTGCCAGCAGTTACTCCCTCGGGGGGGCTGGATACAATGAGCAGTTCTTC. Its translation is CASSYSLGGAGYNEQFF.

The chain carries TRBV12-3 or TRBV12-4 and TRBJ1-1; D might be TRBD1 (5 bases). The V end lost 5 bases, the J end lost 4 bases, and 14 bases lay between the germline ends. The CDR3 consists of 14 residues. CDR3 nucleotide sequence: TGTGCCAGCAGTCCCGGACCGGGGGGCACTGAAGCTTTCTTT. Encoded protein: CASSPGPGGTEAFF.

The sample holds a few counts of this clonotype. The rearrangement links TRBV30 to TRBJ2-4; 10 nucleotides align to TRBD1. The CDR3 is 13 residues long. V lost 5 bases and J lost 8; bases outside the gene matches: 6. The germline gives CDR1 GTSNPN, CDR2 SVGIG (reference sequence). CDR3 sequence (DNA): TGTGCCTGGGACCCCGGGACAGGGGACATTCAGTACTTC. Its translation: CAWDPGTGDIQYF.

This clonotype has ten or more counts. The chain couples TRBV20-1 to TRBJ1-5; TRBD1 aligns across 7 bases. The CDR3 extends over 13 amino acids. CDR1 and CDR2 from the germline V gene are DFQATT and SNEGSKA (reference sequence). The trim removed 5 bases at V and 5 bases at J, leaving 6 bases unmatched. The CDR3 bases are TGCAGTGCTGAGGACAGGCGAGATCAGCCCCAGCATTTT. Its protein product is CSAEDRRDQPQHF.

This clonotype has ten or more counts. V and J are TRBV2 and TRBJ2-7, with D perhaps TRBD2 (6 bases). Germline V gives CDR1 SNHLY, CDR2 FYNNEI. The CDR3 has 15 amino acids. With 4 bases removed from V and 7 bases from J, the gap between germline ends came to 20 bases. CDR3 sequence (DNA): TGTGCCAGCAGTGCTCGGAGGGCCGTGGTGTGGGAGCAGTACTTC. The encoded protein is CASSARRAVVWEQYF.

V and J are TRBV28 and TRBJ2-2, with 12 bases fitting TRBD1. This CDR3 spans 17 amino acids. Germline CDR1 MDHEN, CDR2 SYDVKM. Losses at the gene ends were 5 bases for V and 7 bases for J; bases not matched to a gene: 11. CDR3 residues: CASSQTGTGGAFGELFF. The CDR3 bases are TGTGCCAGCAGTCAGACCGGGACAGGGGGCGCTTTCGGGGAGCTGTTTTTT.

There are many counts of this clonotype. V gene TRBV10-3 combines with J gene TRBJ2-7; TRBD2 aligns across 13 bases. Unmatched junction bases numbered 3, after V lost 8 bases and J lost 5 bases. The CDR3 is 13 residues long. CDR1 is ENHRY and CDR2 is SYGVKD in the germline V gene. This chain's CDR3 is CAIGGLAGDEQYF. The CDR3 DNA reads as TGTGCCATCGGCGGACTAGCGGGGGACGAGCAGTACTTC.

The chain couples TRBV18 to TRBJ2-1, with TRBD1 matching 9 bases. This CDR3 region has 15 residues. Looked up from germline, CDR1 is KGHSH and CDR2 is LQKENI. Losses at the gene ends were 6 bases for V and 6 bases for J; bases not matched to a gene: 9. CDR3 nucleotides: TGTGCCAGCTCCCTGACAGGGGGTAGTGGCAATGAGCAGTTCTTC. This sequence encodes CASSLTGGSGNEQFF.

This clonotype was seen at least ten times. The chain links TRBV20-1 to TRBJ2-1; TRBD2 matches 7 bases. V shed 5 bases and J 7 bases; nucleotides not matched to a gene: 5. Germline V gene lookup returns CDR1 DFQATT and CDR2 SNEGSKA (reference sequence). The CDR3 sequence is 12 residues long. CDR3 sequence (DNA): TGCAGTGCTGGCGGGGGTACTAATGAGCAGTTCTTC. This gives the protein CSAGGGTNEQFF.

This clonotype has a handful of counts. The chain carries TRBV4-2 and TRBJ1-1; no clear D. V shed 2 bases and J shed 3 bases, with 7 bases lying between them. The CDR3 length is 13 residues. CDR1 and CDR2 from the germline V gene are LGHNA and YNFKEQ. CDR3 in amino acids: CASSQRDYTEAFF. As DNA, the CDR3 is TGTGCCAGCAGCCAACGTGATTACACTGAAGCTTTCTTT.

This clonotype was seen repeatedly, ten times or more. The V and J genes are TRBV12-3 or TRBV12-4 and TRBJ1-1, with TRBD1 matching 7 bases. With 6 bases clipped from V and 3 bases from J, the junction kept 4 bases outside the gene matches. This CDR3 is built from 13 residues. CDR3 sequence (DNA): TGTGCCAGCAGAACGACAGGGTACACTGAAGCTTTCTTT. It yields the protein CASRTTGYTEAFF.

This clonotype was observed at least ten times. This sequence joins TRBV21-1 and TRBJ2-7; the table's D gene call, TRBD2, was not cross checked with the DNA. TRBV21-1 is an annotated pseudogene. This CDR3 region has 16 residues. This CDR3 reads CASSALGNREDDEQYF. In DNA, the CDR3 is TGTGCCAGCAGCGCCCTTGGGAACCGGGAGGACGACGAGCAGTACTTC.